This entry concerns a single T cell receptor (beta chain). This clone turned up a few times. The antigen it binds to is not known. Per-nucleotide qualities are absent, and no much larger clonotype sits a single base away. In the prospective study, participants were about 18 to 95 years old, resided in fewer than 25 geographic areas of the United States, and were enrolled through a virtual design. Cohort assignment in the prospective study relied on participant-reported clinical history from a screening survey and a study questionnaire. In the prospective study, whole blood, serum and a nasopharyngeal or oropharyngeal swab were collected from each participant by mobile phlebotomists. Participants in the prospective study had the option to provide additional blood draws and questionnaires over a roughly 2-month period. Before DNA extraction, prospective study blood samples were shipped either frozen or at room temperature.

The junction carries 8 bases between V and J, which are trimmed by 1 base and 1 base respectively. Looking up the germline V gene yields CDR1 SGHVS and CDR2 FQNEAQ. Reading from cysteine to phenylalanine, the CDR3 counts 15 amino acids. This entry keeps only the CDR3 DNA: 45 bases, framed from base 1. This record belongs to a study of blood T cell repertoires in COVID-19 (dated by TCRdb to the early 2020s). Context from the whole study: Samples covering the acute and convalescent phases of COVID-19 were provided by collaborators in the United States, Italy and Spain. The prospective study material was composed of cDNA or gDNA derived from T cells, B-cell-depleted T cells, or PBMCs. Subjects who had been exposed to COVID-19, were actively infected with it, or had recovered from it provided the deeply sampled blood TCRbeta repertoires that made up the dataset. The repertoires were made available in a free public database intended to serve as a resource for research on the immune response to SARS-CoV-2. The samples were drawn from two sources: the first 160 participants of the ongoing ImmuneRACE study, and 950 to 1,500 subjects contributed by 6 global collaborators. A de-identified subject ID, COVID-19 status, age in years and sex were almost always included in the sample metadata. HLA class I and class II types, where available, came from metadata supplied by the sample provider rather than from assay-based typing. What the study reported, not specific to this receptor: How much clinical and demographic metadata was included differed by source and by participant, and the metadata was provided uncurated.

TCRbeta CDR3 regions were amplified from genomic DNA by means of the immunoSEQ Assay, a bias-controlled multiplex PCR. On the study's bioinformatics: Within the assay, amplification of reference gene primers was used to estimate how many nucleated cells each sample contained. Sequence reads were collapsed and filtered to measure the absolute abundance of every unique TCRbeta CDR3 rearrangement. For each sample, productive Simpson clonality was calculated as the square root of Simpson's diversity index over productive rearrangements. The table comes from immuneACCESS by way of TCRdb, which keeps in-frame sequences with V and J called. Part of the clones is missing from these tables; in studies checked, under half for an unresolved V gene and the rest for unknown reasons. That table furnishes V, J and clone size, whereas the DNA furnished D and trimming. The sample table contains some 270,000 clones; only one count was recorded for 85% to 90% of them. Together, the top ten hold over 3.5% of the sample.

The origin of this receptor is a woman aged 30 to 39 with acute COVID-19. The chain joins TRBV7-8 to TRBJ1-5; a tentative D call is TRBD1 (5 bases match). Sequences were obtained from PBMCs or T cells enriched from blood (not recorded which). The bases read TGTGCCAGCAGCTTAGACAGGTTGAGCAATCAGCCCCAGCATTTT. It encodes CASSLDRLSNQPQHF.